This T cell receptor beta chain was sequenced in a study of shared clonotypes between healthy human individuals. Study in general: Used for every donor were three CD4 naive, three CD4 memory, two CD8 naive and one CD8 memory plate.

Worth noting for this clone: Its antigen is not known.

Only in-frame clones appear in the TCRdb table, and some are missing; sequencing was by immunoSEQ multiplex PCR. The profile shows under 600,000 clones, more than 95% of them singletons. Study results and caveats: The researchers took only blood, and tissue repertoires probably look different.

This CDR3 has 15 amino acids. The germline V gene encodes CDR1 MNHNY and CDR2 SVGAGI (reference sequence). V lost 5 bases and J 0 bases, leaving 13 bases between the germline ends. The source material was naive CD4+ T cells sorted from blood. Subset reported: CD45RA+ positively selected. The chain joins TRBV6-6 to TRBJ1-2, with D possibly being TRBD1 (6 bases). This receptor was identified in a woman in her 30s in good health. CDR3: CASSPSGDANYGYTF. The CDR3, as DNA: TGTGCCAGCAGTCCGTCAGGGGACGCTAACTATGGCTACACCTTC.